The 25 T cell receptor beta chains listed next were all sequenced from one sample in a study of blood T cell repertoires in COVID-19. The method was immunoSEQ multiplex PCR; TCRdb's version includes in-frame clones alone and lacks a portion of them. The sample lists around 180,000 clones, around 67% occurring once. Sequenced material: peripheral blood. These receptors were taken from a woman of 80 years or more with acute or convalescent COVID-19.

There are a few counts of this clone. The chain employs TRBV5-6 and TRBJ2-2, with D maybe TRBD2 (6 bases). From germline, CDR1 is SGHDT and CDR2 YYEEEE. The CDR3 consists of 16 residues. V lost 5 bases and J lost 0, with 14 bases in between. The CDR3 bases are TGTGCCAGCAGAACTCTGAGGAGGGCGAACACCGGGGAGCTGTTTTTT. Protein sequence: CASRTLRRANTGELFF. The full variable domain, with the rest looked up from reference TRBV5-6 and TRBJ2-2, is DAGVTQSPTHLIKTRGQQVTLRCSPKSGHDTVSWYQQALGQGPQFIFQYYEEEERQRGNFPDRFSGHQFPNYSSELNVNALLLGDSALYLCASRTLRRANTGELFFGEGSRLTVL.

V gene TRBV6-5 combines with J gene TRBJ2-3; D remains unclear. Trimming left V 6 bases short and J 4 bases short, with 17 bases between. Germline V gene lookup returns CDR1 MNHEY and CDR2 SVGAGI. CDR3 length: 15 residues. The CDR3 is CASSPTGPPPDTQYF. The CDR3 bases are TGTGCCAGCAGCCCCACGGGTCCACCCCCAGATACGCAGTATTTT.

The chain has TRBV5-6 and TRBJ2-7; D may be TRBD1 (5 bases). Germline V gene sequence: CDR1 SGHDT, CDR2 YYEEEE. V shed 2 bases and J shed 2 bases, with 8 bases lying between them. This CDR3 is built from 13 residues. The CDR3 DNA reads TGTGCCAGCAGCTTTGACAGAACCTACGAGCAGTACTTC. Its protein product is CASSFDRTYEQYF.

V usage is TRBV19 and J usage is TRBJ2-1; D gene unclear. CDR1 is LNHDA and CDR2 is SQIVND in the germline V gene (reference sequence). The CDR3 loop spans 17 amino acids. The ends were cut back, 4 bases at V and 0 bases at J, with 16 bases in the middle. The CDR3 spells CASSNPVSPVSYNEQFF. CDR3 bases: TGTGCCAGTAGTAATCCCGTTAGCCCCGTCTCCTACAATGAGCAGTTCTTC.

V usage is TRBV27 and J usage is TRBJ1-5, with D perhaps TRBD1 (5 bases). The CDR3 consists of 14 residues. Germline values: CDR1 MNHEY, CDR2 SMNVEV (reference sequence). Trimming removed 7 bases from V and 8 bases from J, with 18 bases in between. DNA of the CDR3: TGTGCCAGCAAGAGTGGACAATTCTGGGAGCCCCAGCATTTT. It codes for CASKSGQFWEPQHF.

This clone was counted once. V usage is TRBV19 and J usage is TRBJ2-1; possibly TRBD2 for D (6 bases). The CDR3 consists of 14 residues. Trimming removed 1 base from V and 5 bases from J, with 9 bases in between. Germline V gene sequence: CDR1 LNHDA, CDR2 SQIVND (reference sequence). CDR3 sequence reads: CASSIAWRDNEQFF. The CDR3 coding sequence is TGTGCCAGTAGTATAGCCTGGAGGGACAATGAGCAGTTCTTC.

The CDR3 sequence is CASSSISGTRHNEQFF. CDR3 DNA: TGTGCCAGCAGTTCCATTTCCGGGACTAGGCACAATGAGCAGTTCTTC. J is TRBJ2-1 and V is TRBV6-5; 8 bases agree with TRBD2. The CDR3 totals 16 residues. Germline CDR1 is MNHEY and CDR2 is SVGAGI. The V and J ends lost 4 bases and 5 bases, in that order; junction bases with no gene match: 10.

The chain joins TRBV3-1 (or the pseudogene TRBV3-2) to TRBJ2-4, with 7 bases lining up with TRBD2. CDR1 and CDR2 from the germline V gene are LGHDT and YNNKEL (reference sequence). Trimming at V came to 3 bases and at J to 0 bases, leaving 11 bases not matched to a gene. The CDR3 totals 18 residues. The CDR3 loop is CASSHSLAKTLAKNIQYF. Here the CDR3 DNA reads TGTGCCAGCAGCCATTCACTAGCGAAAACCCTAGCCAAAAACATTCAGTACTTC.

The chain recombines TRBV5-5 with TRBJ2-7, with 9 bases aligning to TRBD1. V lost 3 bases, J lost 3 bases, and 4 bases stayed unmatched. Germline lookup yields CDR1 SGHKS and CDR2 YYEKEE (reference sequence). The CDR3 runs to 14 residues. CDR3 residues: CASSSRTGDYEQYF. The CDR3 coding sequence is TGTGCCAGCAGCTCAAGGACAGGGGACTACGAGCAGTACTTC.

The chain has TRBV28 and TRBJ1-2, with 7 bases fitting TRBD1. The J segment lost 2 bases and the V segment lost 5 bases, leaving 8 bases of the junction unmatched. The CDR3 length is 15 residues. Germline V CDR1 and CDR2: MDHEN, SYDVKM. In DNA, the CDR3 is TGTGCCAGCAGTCCCCTCGACAGGGTGAACTATGGCTACACCTTC. Translated: CASSPLDRVNYGYTF.

This clone is a singleton in its sample. CDR3 in DNA: TGTGCCACCAGTGATTTAGGACTAGCGGGAGAGGGTGAGCAGTTCTTC. It codes for CATSDLGLAGEGEQFF. The rearrangement uses TRBV24-1 and TRBJ2-1; 13 nucleotides align to TRBD2. The V gene's germline CDR1 is KGHDR and CDR2 SFDVKD. The J segment lost 9 bases and the V segment lost 1 base, leaving 5 bases of the junction unmatched. This CDR3 region has 16 residues.

The chain joins TRBV29-1 to TRBJ2-7; 9 nucleotides match TRBD1. Germline CDR1 reads SQVTM; CDR2 reads ANQGSEA. This CDR3 has 15 residues. V lost 1 base to trimming and J lost 3 bases; unmatched junction nucleotides: 7. The CDR3 reads CSVEGSPGQGYEQYF. The DNA for the CDR3 is TGCAGCGTTGAAGGTAGCCCGGGACAGGGCTACGAGCAGTACTTC.

The chain employs TRBV2 and TRBJ1-5, with D perhaps TRBD1 (6 bases). The length of the CDR3 is 15 residues. Deletions cut 6 bases from V and 0 bases from J, with 12 bases between. The germline gives CDR1 SNHLY, CDR2 FYNNEI. CDR3 bases: TGTGCCAGCAGAGTTCAGGGGACTAGCAATCAGCCCCAGCATTTT. Translated, it gives CASRVQGTSNQPQHF.

The rearrangement uses TRBV19 and TRBJ1-1; 7 nucleotides agree with TRBD1. The ends lost 0 bases at V and 6 bases at J; junction bases unmatched: 10. CDR1 and CDR2 from the germline V gene are LNHDA and SQIVND (reference sequence). The CDR3 spans 16 residues. The CDR3 region is CASSIDMQRQGPEAFF. Here the CDR3 DNA reads TGTGCCAGTAGTATAGATATGCAGCGACAGGGCCCTGAAGCTTTCTTT.

The chain combines TRBV2 with TRBJ1-3, with unresolved D. Trimming left V 3 bases short and J 0 bases short, with 12 bases between. The germline V gene has CDR1 SNHLY and CDR2 FYNNEI. CDR3 length: 16 residues. CDR3 amino acids: CASSEEEPVSGNTIYF. The CDR3, as DNA: TGTGCCAGCAGTGAGGAGGAGCCCGTCTCTGGAAACACCATATATTTT.

The rearrangement links TRBV5-1 to TRBJ2-1; 7 bases align to TRBD2. Germline V gene data show CDR1 as SGHRS and CDR2 as YFSETQ. V lost 3 bases to trimming and J lost 6 bases; unmatched junction nucleotides: 6. The CDR3 is made up of 14 amino acids. CDR3 nucleotides: TGCGCCAGCAGCTCGAGCGGGGAAGGCAATGAGCAGTTCTTC. Translation: CASSSSGEGNEQFF.

The CDR3 region has the DNA TGTGCCAGCAGTAAGGCGGGAGTCAGCACAGATACGCAGTATTTT. Translation gives CASSKAGVSTDTQYF. This chain links TRBV6-5 with TRBJ2-3; 7 nucleotides align to TRBD2. Germline lookup yields CDR1 MNHEY and CDR2 SVGAGI. The CDR3 is made up of 15 amino acids. J gave up 0 bases and V 5 bases, and 5 bases lay outside the gene matches.

The CDR3 is CASSEADRETNYGYTF. The CDR3 nucleotides are TGTGCCAGCAGTGAAGCAGACAGGGAGACTAACTATGGCTACACCTTC. The chain recombines TRBV6-1 with TRBJ1-2, with 7 bases lining up with TRBD1. Germline CDR1 is MNHNS and CDR2 is SASEGT. J gave up 0 bases and V 0 bases, and 4 bases lay outside the gene matches. The CDR3 runs 16 residues.

V gene TRBV19 combines with J gene TRBJ1-1; D ambiguous. Trimming removed 0 bases from V and 5 bases from J, with 7 bases in between. Germline CDR1 LNHDA, CDR2 SQIVND (reference sequence). The CDR3 extends over 13 amino acids. CDR3 nucleotides: TGTGCCAGTAGTATAGACCGGTCAACTGAAGCTTTCTTT. The encoded protein is CASSIDRSTEAFF. Full variable domain (rest looked up from reference TRBV19 and TRBJ1-1): DGGITQSPKYLFRKEGQNVTLSCEQNLNHDAMYWYRQDPGQGLRLIYYSQIVNDFQKGDIAEGYSVSREKKESFPLTVTSAQKNPTAFYLCASSIDRSTEAFFGQGTRLTVV.

This clone was observed once. This sequence joins TRBV7-7 and TRBJ2-2, with 7 bases lining up with TRBD2. CDR3 size: 15 residues. V lost 5 bases, J lost 0 bases, and 3 bases stayed unmatched. Germline CDR1 and CDR2: SSHAT and FNYEAQ (reference sequence). CDR3 in amino acids: CASSLGLANTGELFF. In DNA, the CDR3 is TGTGCCAGCAGCCTCGGACTAGCGAACACCGGGGAGCTGTTTTTT.

The chain recombines TRBV7-9 with TRBJ2-7, with D tentatively TRBD1 (5 bases). In germline, CDR1 is SEHNR, CDR2 FQNEAQ (reference sequence). CDR3 length: 15 residues. Trimming shortened V by 3 bases and J by 5 bases, and 17 bases separated the two germline ends. The CDR3 is CASSFGHTNNHEQYF. CDR3 DNA: TGTGCCAGCAGCTTCGGACACACTAATAACCACGAGCAGTACTTC.

This chain's CDR3 is CASSQARGQGTEKLFF. Here the CDR3 DNA reads TGTGCCAGCAGCCAAGCCCGCGGACAGGGGACAGAAAAACTGTTTTTT. The V and J genes are TRBV4-2 and TRBJ1-4; 9 nucleotides align to TRBD1. The CDR3 loop spans 16 amino acids. CDR1 and CDR2 (germline): LGHNA, YNFKEQ. Unmatched junction bases numbered 8, after V lost 1 base and J lost 8 bases.

Many counts were recorded for this clone. The chain links TRBV5-1 to TRBJ2-1; a possible D gene is TRBD2 (7 bases). This CDR3 has 13 residues. In germline, CDR1 is SGHRS, CDR2 YFSETQ. Between the trimmed V and J ends, which lost 6 bases and 10 bases, there was a span of 17 bases. CDR3 nucleotide sequence: TGCGCCAGCACCATAGGGGGGGCTGGGGAGCAGTTCTTC. Amino acid sequence: CASTIGGAGEQFF.

The genes are TRBV19 and TRBJ2-3; no firm D call. V gave up 5 bases and J gave up 4 bases, with 10 bases separating them. Per germline, CDR1 LNHDA and CDR2 SQIVND (reference sequence). This CDR3 is 13 amino acids long. The CDR3: CASSGQVPDTQYF. Here the CDR3 DNA reads TGTGCCAGTAGTGGGCAGGTCCCAGATACGCAGTATTTT. Supplemented by reference TRBV19 and TRBJ2-3, the full variable domain reads DGGITQSPKYLFRKEGQNVTLSCEQNLNHDAMYWYRQDPGQGLRLIYYSQIVNDFQKGDIAEGYSVSREKKESFPLTVTSAQKNPTAFYLCASSGQVPDTQYFGPGTRLTVL.

The chain has TRBV19 and TRBJ2-5, with D uncertain. Looked up from germline, CDR1 is LNHDA and CDR2 is SQIVND (reference sequence). This CDR3 contains 13 residues. Trimming stripped 4 bases from V and 0 bases from J, with 6 bases between. This CDR3 reads CASSSTDQETQYF. In DNA, the CDR3 is TGTGCCAGTAGTAGTACGGACCAAGAGACCCAGTACTTC.